The 24 T cell receptor beta chains listed next were all sequenced from one sample in a study of shared clonotypes between healthy human individuals. This table comes from immunoSEQ multiplex PCR, and its TCRdb copy is limited to in-frame clones, with some not included. The table includes some 1.1 million clones, 60% to 85% detected once. The specimen sequenced was memory CD4+ T cells from PBMCs. Subset defined: CD45RA-negative fraction. The receptors derive from a man between 18 and 35 years old in good health. Some clones in this sample may be carry-over from other donors' samples.

V is TRBV4-1 and J is TRBJ2-5; TRBD2 might be the D (6 bases). With 4 bases removed from V and 5 bases from J, the gap between germline ends came to 17 bases. Germline V gene data show CDR1 as MGHRA and CDR2 as YSYEKL. CDR3 length equals 15 residues. CDR3 sequence reads: CASSPPLGGVETQYF. CDR3 DNA sequence: TGCGCCAGCAGCCCCCCCCTGGGAGGCGTGGAGACCCAGTACTTC.

The CDR3 region has the DNA TGTGCCAGCAGTTCATCAGGCGAGAATCAGCCCCAGCATTTT. This encodes CASSSSGENQPQHF. The chain employs TRBV2 and TRBJ1-5; the D is unclear. V shed 5 bases and J shed 4 bases, with 12 bases lying between them. The germline gives CDR1 SNHLY, CDR2 FYNNEI. The CDR3 consists of 14 residues.

V is TRBV5-1 and J is TRBJ2-5; 8 bases line up with TRBD2. With 2 bases clipped from V and 5 bases from J, the junction kept 8 bases outside the gene matches. Germline CDR1 is SGHRS and CDR2 is YFSETQ. The CDR3 is 15 amino acids. The CDR3: CASSLNSGKMETQYF. The DNA of the CDR3 is TGCGCCAGCAGCTTAAATAGCGGGAAAATGGAGACCCAGTACTTC.

The table lists this clone with a few counts. This chain joins TRBV7-2 and TRBJ2-2; 10 nucleotides match TRBD2. Trimming cost V 7 bases and J 1 base; bases outside gene matches: 3. Germline CDR1 SGHTA, CDR2 FQGNSA. The CDR3 length is 15 residues. CDR3 residues: CASTVAGGNTGELFF. The CDR3 DNA is TGTGCCAGCACCGTAGCGGGAGGGAACACCGGGGAGCTGTTTTTT.

The rearrangement links TRBV27 to TRBJ2-7, with 10 positions matching TRBD2. Trimming at V came to 6 bases and at J to 0 bases, leaving 8 bases not matched to a gene. There are 16 residues in the CDR3. Germline CDR1 reads MNHEY; CDR2 reads SMNVEV (reference sequence). The CDR3 DNA sequence: TGTGCCAGCAGGGCGCTAGCGGGAGTGAGCTCCTACGAGCAGTACTTC. This encodes CASRALAGVSSYEQYF.

The genes are TRBV5-4 and TRBJ2-3, with 8 bases identical to TRBD1. The CDR3 consists of 15 residues. CDR1 and CDR2 from the germline V gene are SGHNT and YYREEE (reference sequence). V lost 2 bases and J lost 3; bases outside the gene matches: 5. The chain's CDR3 is CASSFLGQGTDTQYF. In DNA form, the CDR3 reads TGTGCCAGCAGCTTTTTAGGACAGGGAACAGATACGCAGTATTTT.

This chain connects TRBV18 to TRBJ2-7, with 11 nucleotides matching TRBD2. After removal of 3 bases from V and 8 bases from J, the junction contained 24 bases not matched to a gene. The CDR3 has 20 residues. Germline V gives CDR1 KGHSH, CDR2 LQKENI. The CDR3 spells CASSPGPEGEPGLAAPKQYF. DNA for the CDR3: TGTGCCAGCTCACCGGGGCCGGAGGGTGAGCCGGGACTAGCGGCACCGAAGCAGTACTTC.

The chain employs TRBV5-1 and TRBJ2-5; D remains ambiguous. Germline V gene data show CDR1 as SGHRS and CDR2 as YFSETQ. CDR3 size: 17 residues. The V and J ends lost 0 bases and 4 bases respectively, with 19 bases between them. DNA of the CDR3: TGCGCCAGCAGCTTGGAAAGGATGTCAGCCTCTGGAGAGACCCAGTACTTC. Translating it yields CASSLERMSASGETQYF.

V gene TRBV30 combines with J gene TRBJ2-7, with D possibly being TRBD2 (5 bases). Deletions cut 2 bases from V and 4 bases from J, with 9 bases between. Germline values: CDR1 GTSNPN, CDR2 SVGIG (reference sequence). The CDR3 is 12 amino acids. CDR3 in amino acids: CAWSPTGYEQYF. In nucleotides, the CDR3 is TGTGCCTGGAGTCCTACGGGGTACGAGCAGTACTTC.

Comments on this clone: A clone one base away is much larger, so this may be a read error. Other DNA sequences within the sample encode an identical CDR3. This sequence joins TRBV27 and TRBJ1-1; no clear D gene. V shed 3 bases and J shed 1 base, with 6 bases lying between them. This CDR3 contains 13 residues. Germline CDR1 MNHEY, CDR2 SMNVEV (reference sequence). The CDR3 loop is CASSFTGNTEAFF. CDR3 coding DNA: TGTGCCAGCAGTTTTACGGGGAACACTGAAGCTTTCTTT.

This clone was counted ten times or more. The chain employs TRBV7-9 and TRBJ2-4; D unresolved. Germline assignment: CDR1 SEHNR and CDR2 FQNEAQ (reference sequence). The CDR3 is made up of 17 amino acids. V lost 2 bases to trimming and J lost 0 bases, with 14 bases between them. This CDR3 reads CASSLTFSVLAKNIQYF. DNA of the CDR3: TGTGCCAGCAGCTTAACGTTCAGCGTTCTAGCCAAAAACATTCAGTACTTC.

This clone was seen only a few times. The V gene is TRBV29-1, the J gene TRBJ1-5; D not certain. V lost 4 bases, J lost 3 bases, and 16 bases lay in between. This CDR3 region has 15 residues. CDR1 SQVTM and CDR2 ANQGSEA come from the germline V gene. The CDR3 nucleotides are TGCAGCGTTGTGCGGCTTGGGGAAGACAATCAGCCCCAGCATTTT. Protein product: CSVVRLGEDNQPQHF.

This sequence joins TRBV6-1 and TRBJ2-7; a possible D gene is TRBD2 (6 bases). CDR1 and CDR2 (germline): MNHNS, SASEGT. The CDR3 runs 13 residues. The V end lost 6 bases, the J end lost 3 bases, and 12 bases lay between the germline ends. The CDR3 is CASRWGLYYEQYF. CDR3 sequence (DNA): TGTGCCAGCAGATGGGGACTGTACTACGAGCAGTACTTC.

The rearrangement links TRBV7-2 to TRBJ1-2, with TRBD1 as a possible D gene (6 bases). Trimming removed 2 bases at V and 4 bases at J, with 11 bases between. CDR1 SGHTA and CDR2 FQGNSA come from the germline V gene. The CDR3 totals 14 residues. CDR3 coding DNA: TGTGCCAGCAGCTTAAACTGGGGGGCCTATGGCTACACCTTC. This codes for CASSLNWGAYGYTF. The whole variable domain, remainder taken from reference TRBV7-2 and TRBJ1-2, is GAGVSQSPSNKVTEKGKDVELRCDPISGHTALYWYRQSLGQGLEFLIYFQGNSAPDKSGLPSDRFSAERTGGSVSTLTIQRTQQEDSAVYLCASSLNWGAYGYTFGSGTRLTVV.

The chain links TRBV9 to TRBJ2-7; 13 bases are a match to TRBD2. CDR1 and CDR2 (germline): SGDLS, YYNGEE. The J segment lost 4 bases and the V segment lost 2 bases, leaving 6 bases of the junction unmatched. The CDR3 has 16 amino acids. Here the CDR3 reads CASSVTGTSGEYEQYF. The CDR3 DNA follows: TGTGCCAGCAGCGTCACCGGGACTAGCGGGGAGTACGAGCAGTACTTC.

V is TRBV28 and J is TRBJ1-5, with TRBD1 matching over 9 bases. The V gene's germline CDR1 is MDHEN and CDR2 SYDVKM. The CDR3 extends over 14 amino acids. V trimming: 7 bases; J trimming: 5 bases; junction bases outside the gene matches: 6. CDR3 region: CASNPDRGYQPQHF. The CDR3 bases are TGTGCCAGCAACCCAGACAGGGGGTATCAGCCCCAGCATTTT.

The chain carries TRBV2 and TRBJ1-2; D is ambiguous. The CDR3 totals 12 residues. In germline, CDR1 is SNHLY, CDR2 FYNNEI. V was clipped by 5 bases and J by 8 bases, with 12 bases between them. The CDR3 loop reads CASSPLGGGYTF. Here the CDR3 DNA reads TGTGCCAGCAGTCCCTTGGGTGGGGGCTACACCTTC.

The chain has TRBV2 and TRBJ1-4; D is possibly TRBD1 (5 bases). CDR3 size: 12 residues. V was pared by 4 bases and J by 8 bases, with 8 bases between. Looked up from germline, CDR1 is SNHLY and CDR2 is FYNNEI. As DNA, the CDR3 is TGTGCCAGCAGTGCCGACAGCGAAAAACTGTTTTTT. Amino acid sequence: CASSADSEKLFF.

The J gene is TRBJ1-4, the V gene TRBV9; D is possibly TRBD1 (6 bases). Germline V CDR1 and CDR2: SGDLS, YYNGEE. Trimming removed 1 base at V and 8 bases at J, with 15 bases between. The CDR3 consists of 15 residues. This CDR3 reads CASSVSHRQDEKLFF. As DNA, the CDR3 is TGTGCCAGCAGCGTATCCCACCGACAGGACGAAAAACTGTTTTTT.

This clone showed up just a few times. This chain links TRBV6-5 with TRBJ2-5, with D unresolved. The J call is in doubt because the DNA end fits TRBJ2-7 better. There are 14 residues in the CDR3. CDR1 and CDR2 from the germline V gene are MNHEY and SVGAGI. The CDR3 loop reads CASSSIDKTYEQYF. The DNA of the CDR3 is TGTGCCAGCAGTTCTATCGACAAGACCTACGAGCAGTACTTC.

Comment on this clone: Other nucleotide sequences in the sample specify the same CDR3. The chain has TRBV5-1 and TRBJ2-7; D call uncertain. V dropped 2 bases and J dropped 2 bases, with 8 bases sitting between them. There are 13 residues in the CDR3. The V gene's germline CDR1 is SGHRS and CDR2 YFSETQ. The CDR3: CASSFGQTYEQYF. In DNA, the CDR3 is TGCGCCAGCAGCTTCGGCCAGACCTACGAGCAGTACTTC.

This clone was seen repeatedly, ten times or more. The rearrangement links TRBV29-1 to TRBJ1-2, with D tentatively TRBD1 (5 bases). This CDR3 has 14 amino acids. In germline, CDR1 is SQVTM, CDR2 ANQGSEA. The V end lost 7 bases, the J end lost 2 bases, and 17 bases lay between the germline ends. The chain's CDR3 is CSAEHRGENYGYTF. CDR3 DNA sequence: TGCAGCGCCGAACACCGGGGCGAGAACTATGGCTACACCTTC. Full variable domain (remainder filled in from reference TRBV29-1 and TRBJ1-2): SAVISQKPSRDICQRGTSLTIQCQVDSQVTMMFWYRQQPGQSLTLIATANQGSEATYESGFVIDKFPISRPNLTFSTLTVSNMSPEDSSIYLCSAEHRGENYGYTFGSGTRLTVV.

The V gene is TRBV5-4, the J gene TRBJ1-1; weak D call: TRBD1 (6 bases). V was trimmed by 2 bases and J by 3 bases, leaving 14 bases between them. CDR3 length: 15 residues. Germline CDR1 and CDR2: SGHNT and YYREEE (reference sequence). CDR3: CASSFDNAGDTEAFF. The CDR3 DNA reads as TGTGCCAGCAGCTTCGATAATGCAGGGGACACTGAAGCTTTCTTT. Variable domain in full (rest from reference TRBV5-4 and TRBJ1-1): ETGVTQSPTHLIKTRGQQVTLRCSSQSGHNTVSWYQQALGQGPQFIFQYYREEENGRGNFPPRFSGLQFPNYSSELNVNALELDDSALYLCASSFDNAGDTEAFFGQGTRLTVV.

V gene TRBV7-9 combines with J gene TRBJ2-6; D is ambiguous. The CDR3 length is 15 residues. Germline V gene sequence: CDR1 SEHNR, CDR2 FQNEAQ (reference sequence). Trimming stripped 3 bases from V and 2 bases from J, with 8 bases between. The chain's CDR3 is CASSFTLPGANVLTF. CDR3 in DNA: TGTGCCAGCAGCTTTACCCTTCCTGGGGCCAACGTCCTGACTTTC.